This T cell receptor beta chain appears in the sequencing data of a study of spatial heterogeneity in lung cancer. Study outcomes and limitations: Ubiquitous expanded tumor TCRs appeared in blood more at resection than follow-up.

TCRdb itself ran the 5' RACE reads through MiXCR, one entry per CDR3 protein. Of some 83,000 distinct CDR3 sequences detected, 7.5% to 9.5% appear once; the ten largest clones hold about 6.8%. For this clonotype: The antigen is not known.

CDR3 length: 14 residues. Germline V gene lookup returns CDR1 LNHDA and CDR2 SQIVND (reference sequence). Trimming pared 7 bases from V and 5 bases from J, leaving 15 bases between. Noted time point: sample taken at primary tumor resection. Sequenced material: PBMCs, taken at surgery. The TCR originated in a male donor with early-stage non-small cell lung cancer. The chain recombines TRBV19 with TRBJ2-1, with D hard to call. CDR3 amino acids: CASIPQYGNNEQFF. The CDR3 DNA follows: TGTGCCAGTATACCCCAGTACGGTAACAATGAGCAGTTCTTC.